Sequencing of this TCR beta chain was carried out in a study of blood T cell repertoires in COVID-19. This table comes from immunoSEQ multiplex PCR, and its TCRdb copy is limited to in-frame clones, with some not included. The sample records about 370,000 clones, over 75% being singletons. Participant ages covered about 18 to 95 years across 24 US areas. Recovery meant two consecutive negative NP/OP PCR tests, professional clearance, or resolved symptoms. The specimen was PBMCs or T cells enriched from blood (not recorded which). The origin of this receptor is a man aged 18 to 35 who had recovered from COVID-19.

CDR3 bases: TGTGCCAGCGTCAGGACAGGGGGCAGAGATACGCAGTATTTT. It is translated as CASVRTGGRDTQYF. The rearrangement links TRBV28 to TRBJ2-3; TRBD1 aligns across 11 bases. Germline V lookup: CDR1 MDHEN, CDR2 SYDVKM. The CDR3 has 14 residues. V lost 8 bases and J lost 5; bases outside the gene matches: 6. The complete variable domain, with remaining parts taken from reference TRBV28 and TRBJ2-3, reads DVKVTQSSRYLVKRTGEKVFLECVQDMDHENMFWYRQDPGLGLRLIYFSYDVKMKEKGDIPEGYSVSREKKERFSLILESASTNQTSMYLCASVRTGGRDTQYFGPGTRLTVL.